The next 11 T cell receptor beta chains were all read from a single sample in a study of T cell responses to AZD1222 COVID-19 vaccine. The repertoire was sequenced with immunoSEQ multiplex PCR; TCRdb's copy has only in-frame clones and lacks some. Of around 150,000 clones in the sample, roughly 91% were seen once. Sequenced here: peripheral blood, sampled 28 days after the second AZD1222 dose. The receptor set was obtained from an adult who received the AZD1222 COVID-19 vaccine.

J is TRBJ2-2 and V is TRBV11-2; no clear D. The CDR3 spans 13 residues. Looked up from germline, CDR1 is SGHAT and CDR2 is FQNNGV. V gave up 5 bases and J gave up 9 bases, with 13 bases separating them. CDR3 DNA: TGTGCCAGCAGCGATTCTTTAAATTGGGAGCTGTTTTTT. The encoded protein is CASSDSLNWELFF.

V is TRBV7-9 and J is TRBJ2-3; D unclear. The CDR3 contains 13 residues. Germline lookup yields CDR1 SEHNR and CDR2 FQNEAQ (reference sequence). Trimming took 5 bases from V and 7 from J, leaving 13 bases between them. CDR3 residues: CASSAEVLNTQYF. The CDR3 DNA is TGTGCCAGCAGCGCCGAAGTCTTAAATACGCAGTATTTT.

This clone has just one count. Other DNA sequences in this sample translate to the same CDR3. V is TRBV28 and J is TRBJ1-5; the D is unclear. The germline V gene encodes CDR1 MDHEN and CDR2 SYDVKM. There are 11 residues in the CDR3. The germline V and J ends were trimmed by 2 bases and 6 bases, with 2 bases remaining between them. Written as DNA, the CDR3 is TGTGCCAGCAGTTTACGTCAGCCCCAGCATTTT. Protein: CASSLRQPQHF.

This clone was seen a single time. This rearrangement joins TRBV15 to TRBJ2-7, with 8 positions matching TRBD2. V lost 0 bases, J lost 0 bases, and 7 bases stayed unmatched. The germline gives CDR1 LNHNV, CDR2 YYDKDF (reference sequence). The CDR3 is 17 amino acids. CDR3 loop: CATSRDRGGGLSYEQYF. DNA of the CDR3: TGTGCCACCAGCAGAGATCGGGGCGGGGGGCTCTCCTACGAGCAGTACTTC.

The genes are TRBV18 and TRBJ2-7; D unresolved. The CDR3 has 13 amino acids. V lost 3 bases to trimming and J lost 4 bases, with 10 bases between them. CDR1 is KGHSH, CDR2 LQKENI, per germline. DNA for the CDR3: TGTGCCAGCTCACCCGGTAACCAATACGAGCAGTACTTC. Translation gives CASSPGNQYEQYF.

The chain combines TRBV27 with TRBJ2-3; 7 bases fit TRBD1. The trim removed 5 bases at V and 5 bases at J, leaving 10 bases unmatched. CDR3 length equals 15 residues. Germline CDR1 and CDR2: MNHEY and SMNVEV (reference sequence). The CDR3 nucleotides read TGTGCCAGCAGTCTCCGGGACAGAAGTCAAGATACGCAGTATTTT. This translates into CASSLRDRSQDTQYF.

This sequence joins TRBV3-1 (or the pseudogene TRBV3-2) and TRBJ2-7; possible D gene TRBD1, 6 bases. Trimming removed 2 bases at V and 4 bases at J, with 9 bases between. Looked up from germline, CDR1 is LGHDT and CDR2 is YNNKEL (reference sequence). CDR3 length: 13 amino acids. In DNA, the CDR3 is TGTGCCAGCAGCCAAAAGACAGGTTACGAGCAGTACTTC. It translates to CASSQKTGYEQYF.

This sequence joins TRBV9 and TRBJ2-2; 10 nucleotides line up with TRBD1. After removal of 4 bases from V and 5 bases from J, the junction contained 2 bases not matched to a gene. This CDR3 region has 14 residues. Germline-derived CDR1 and CDR2 are SGDLS and YYNGEE. CDR3 residues: CASSRTGGTGELFF. CDR3 sequence (DNA): TGTGCCAGCAGCCGGACAGGGGGAACCGGGGAGCTGTTTTTT.

This clone was recorded only once. The chain links TRBV6-5 to TRBJ1-2; TRBD1 matches 10 bases. J was trimmed by 8 bases and V by 2 bases; bases with no gene match: 5. Germline V gives CDR1 MNHEY, CDR2 SVGAGI. The CDR3 runs to 14 residues. CDR3 region: CASSYGTGAGGYTF. In DNA form, the CDR3 reads TGTGCCAGCAGTTACGGGACAGGGGCGGGAGGCTACACCTTC.

The chain uses TRBV7-9 and TRBJ1-4; D is undetermined. This CDR3 contains 12 residues. Germline V gene data show CDR1 as SEHNR and CDR2 as FQNEAQ (reference sequence). V dropped 5 bases and J dropped 7 bases, with 8 bases sitting between them. The CDR3 DNA is TGTGCCAGCAGCCCGAGGAGTGAAAAACTGTTTTTT. It codes for CASSPRSEKLFF.

The V and J genes are TRBV10-2 and TRBJ1-1, with a possible D match to TRBD1 (6 bases). This CDR3 comprises 17 residues. Per the germline V gene, CDR1 is WSHSY and CDR2 is SAAADI. The V and J ends lost 4 bases and 4 bases respectively, with 22 bases between them. CDR3 loop: CASSVEAFGTGTTEAFF. As DNA, the CDR3 is TGCGCCAGCAGTGTGGAAGCATTTGGTACAGGGACCACTGAAGCTTTCTTT.